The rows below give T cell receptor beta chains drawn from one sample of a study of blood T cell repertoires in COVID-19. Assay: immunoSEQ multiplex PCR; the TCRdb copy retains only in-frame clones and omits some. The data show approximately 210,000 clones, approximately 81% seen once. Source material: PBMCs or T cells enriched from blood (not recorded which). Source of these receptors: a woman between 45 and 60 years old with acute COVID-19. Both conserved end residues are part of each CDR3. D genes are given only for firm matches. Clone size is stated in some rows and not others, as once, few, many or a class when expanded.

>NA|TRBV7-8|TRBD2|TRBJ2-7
TGTGCCAGCAGCCCCCGACTAGCGGGAGCTTCATCAGGCGAGCAGTACTTC
CASSPRLAGASSGEQYF
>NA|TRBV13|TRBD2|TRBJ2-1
TGTGCCAGCAGCCTTAGCGGGAGGGCCGGGTACAATGAGCAGTTCTTC
CASSLSGRAGYNEQFF
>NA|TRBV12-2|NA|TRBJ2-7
TGTGCAAGTCGCTTAGATGAGGAGACTAGCGGGTTGGCCTACGAGCAGTACTTC
CASRLDEETSGLAYEQYF
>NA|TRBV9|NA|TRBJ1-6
TGTGCCAGCAGCTCTCCCCCCTTCGGAGGTTCACCCCTCCACTTT
CASSSPPFGGSPLHF
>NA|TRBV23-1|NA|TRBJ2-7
TGCGCCAGCAGTCAATCATGTATCAGTGACTACGAGCAGTACTTC
CASSQSCISDYEQYF
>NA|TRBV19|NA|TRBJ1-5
TGTGCCAGTACCTTAGCAGGGGGCAATCAGCCCCAGCATTTT
CASTLAGGNQPQHF
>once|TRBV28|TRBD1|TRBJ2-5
TGTGCCAGCAGTGGGACGGGGACAGCTCAAGAGACCCAGTACTTC
CASSGTGTAQETQYF
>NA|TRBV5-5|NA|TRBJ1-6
TGTGCCAGCAGCTTGGAACTGAACAATTCACCCCTCCACTTT
CASSLELNNSPLHF
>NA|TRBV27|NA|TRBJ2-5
TGTGCCAGCAGTTTGGAGGGCAACCAAGAGACCCAGTACTTC
CASSLEGNQETQYF
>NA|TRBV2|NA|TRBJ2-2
TGTGCCAGCAGGGCGACAGCCTCAAGGATACCAGAGGAGCTGTTTTTT
CASRATASRIPEELFF
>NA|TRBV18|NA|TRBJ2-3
TGTGCCAGCTCCACCTCGGGAAGCACAGATACGCAGTATTTT
CASSTSGSTDTQYF
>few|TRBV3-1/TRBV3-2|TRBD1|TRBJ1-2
TGTGCCAGCAGCCAAGTCAGGGGGCTTAACTATGGCTACACCTTC
CASSQVRGLNYGYTF
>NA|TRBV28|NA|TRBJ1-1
TGTGCCAGCAGTGAGGCTTTCTTT
CASSEAFF
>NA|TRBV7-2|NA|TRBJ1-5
TGTGCCAGCAGCTTAAGCGGGCAAGGTGGTCAGCCCCAGCATTTT
CASSLSGQGGQPQHF
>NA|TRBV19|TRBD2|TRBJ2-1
TGTGCCAGTACGCCGGCTAGCGGTTCCTACAATGAGCAGTTCTTC
CASTPASGSYNEQFF
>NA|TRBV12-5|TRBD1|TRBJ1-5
TGTGCTAGTGGGGACTCCGGGACAGTAAGCAATCAGCCCCAGCATTTT
CASGDSGTVSNQPQHF
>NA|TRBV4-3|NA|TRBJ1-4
TGCGCCAGCAGCCAAGATAGGGGGAATGAAAAACTGTTTTTT
CASSQDRGNEKLFF
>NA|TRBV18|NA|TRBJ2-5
TGTGCCAGCTCACCAGGGAGCCAAGAGACCCAGTACTTC
CASSPGSQETQYF
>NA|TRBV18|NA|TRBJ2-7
TGTGCCAGCTCACCTTTCTCCGGTGGCTCCTACGAGCAGTACTTC
CASSPFSGGSYEQYF
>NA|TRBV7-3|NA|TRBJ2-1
TGTGCCAGCAGCTTGTCACAGGTAAATGAGCAGTTCTTC
CASSLSQVNEQFF
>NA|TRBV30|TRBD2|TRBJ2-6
TGTGCCTGGAGGGGACTAGCGGGAGTCTCTGGGGCCAACGTCCTGACTTTC
CAWRGLAGVSGANVLTF
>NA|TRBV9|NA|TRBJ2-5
TGTGCCAGCAGCCCGCGACGGAGTTCTGAGACCCAGTACTTC
CASSPRRSSETQYF
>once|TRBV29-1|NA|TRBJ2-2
TGCAGCGTTGAAGGGCTCGCGAACACCGGGGAGCTGTTTTTT
CSVEGLANTGELFF
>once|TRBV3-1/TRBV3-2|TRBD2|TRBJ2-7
TGTGCCAGCAGCCAACTTAGCGGGAGAGGTAGCGAGCAGTACTTC
CASSQLSGRGSEQYF
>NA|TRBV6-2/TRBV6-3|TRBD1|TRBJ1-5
TGTGCCAGCAGCCGTGGGACAGGGAATCAGCCCCAGCATTTT
CASSRGTGNQPQHF
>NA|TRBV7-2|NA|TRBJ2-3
TGTGCCAGCAGCTCAGGACGGGTAAGGGGAGATACGCAGTATTTT
CASSSGRVRGDTQYF
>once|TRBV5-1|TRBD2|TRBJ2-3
TGCGCCAGCAGCTTTAGCGGGGGGCTGGATACGCAGTATTTT
CASSFSGGLDTQYF
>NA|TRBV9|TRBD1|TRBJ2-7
TGTGCCAGCAGCTTAGGGACAGGTCAGGAGAACGAGCAGTACTTC
CASSLGTGQENEQYF
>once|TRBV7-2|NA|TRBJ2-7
TGTGCCAGCAGCTTACCCCACTCACAGGGTAGCTCCTACGAGCAGTACTTC
CASSLPHSQGSSYEQYF
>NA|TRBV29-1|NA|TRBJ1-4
TGCAGCGTTGGAAGCTATAATGAAAAACTGTTTTTT
CSVGSYNEKLFF
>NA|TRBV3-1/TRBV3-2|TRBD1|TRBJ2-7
TGTGCCAGCAGCCCAGCCGGGACAGGAAGCCCCTACGAGCAGTACTTC
CASSPAGTGSPYEQYF
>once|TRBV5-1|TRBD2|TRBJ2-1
TGCGCCAGCAGCTTGGGACTAGCGGGGTATGAGCAGTTCTTC
CASSLGLAGYEQFF
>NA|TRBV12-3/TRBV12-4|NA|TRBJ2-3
TGTGCCAGCAGGACGACTATGACAGATACGCAGTATTTT
CASRTTMTDTQYF
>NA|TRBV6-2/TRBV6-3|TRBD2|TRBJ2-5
TGTGCCAGCAGTTACTTAGCGGGGACCCAAGAGACCCAGTACTTC
CASSYLAGTQETQYF
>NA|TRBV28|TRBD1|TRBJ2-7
TGTGCCAGCAGTATCGGGACAGGTTACGAGCAGTACTTC
CASSIGTGYEQYF
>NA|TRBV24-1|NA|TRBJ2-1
TGTGCCACCAGTGATTTCGGCAGCGCCCACAATGAGCAGTTCTTC
CATSDFGSAHNEQFF
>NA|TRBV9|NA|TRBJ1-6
TGTGCCAGCAGCAGACAGCTAGAGTCTAATTCACCCCTCCACTTT
CASSRQLESNSPLHF
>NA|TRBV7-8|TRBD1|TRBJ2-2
TGTGCCAGCAGCACCAAACTCACAGGGGGTTGGGCTCCCGGGGAGCTGTTTTTT
CASSTKLTGGWAPGELFF
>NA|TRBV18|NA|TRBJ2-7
TGTGCCAGCTCACCTAGGCAAGGACAGTTTGATTCCTACGAGCAGTACTTC
CASSPRQGQFDSYEQYF
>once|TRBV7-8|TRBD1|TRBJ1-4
TGTGCCAGCAGCTTCCTTGAGGGACAGGCGGGTGAAAAACTGTTTTTT
CASSFLEGQAGEKLFF
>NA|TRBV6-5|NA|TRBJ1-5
TGTGCCAGCAGCCCCGCAGGGCCTTCTCAGCCCCAGCATTTT
CASSPAGPSQPQHF
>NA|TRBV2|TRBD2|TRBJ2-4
TGTGCCAGCAGTGACGATACGGGAGGGAAAAACATTCAGTACTTC
CASSDDTGGKNIQYF
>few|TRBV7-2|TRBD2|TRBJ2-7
TGTGCCAGCAGCTTAGGACTAGCGCGAAGCTACGAGCAGTACTTC
CASSLGLARSYEQYF
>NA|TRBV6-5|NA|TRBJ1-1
TGTGCCAGCACCCCTGGGGGGACGGTCGTTTTCTTT
CASTPGGTVVFF
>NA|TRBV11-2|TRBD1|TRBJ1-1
TGTGCCAGCAGCTTAGAAGGGGGCGTTTCCACTGAAGCTTTCTTT
CASSLEGGVSTEAFF
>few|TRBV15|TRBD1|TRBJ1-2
TGTGCCATACAGGGGGTAAATGGCTACACCTTC
CAIQGVNGYTF
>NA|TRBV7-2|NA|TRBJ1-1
TGTGCCAGCAGCTTACAGGGCGGCGGCACTGAAGCTTTCTTT
CASSLQGGGTEAFF
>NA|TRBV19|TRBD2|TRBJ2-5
TGTGCCAGTACCACTAGCGGGGGACAAGAGACCCAGTACTTC
CASTTSGGQETQYF
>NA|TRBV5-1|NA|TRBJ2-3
TGCGCCAGCAGCCTACCCGGGACGCAGTATTTT
CASSLPGTQYF
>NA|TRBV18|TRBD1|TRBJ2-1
TGTGCCAGCTCACCACAATATGGACAGGGGTCGAATGAGCAGTTCTTC
CASSPQYGQGSNEQFF
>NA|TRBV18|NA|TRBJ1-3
TGTGCCAGCTCAACGATGGACAGCTTTGGAAACACCATATATTTT
CASSTMDSFGNTIYF
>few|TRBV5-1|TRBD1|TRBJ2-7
TGCGCCAGCAGTAGTGGTTCCGGGACAGGGGGTTTCGAGCAGTACTTC
CASSSGSGTGGFEQYF
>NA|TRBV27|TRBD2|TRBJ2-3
TGTGCCAGCAACCCCGGGACTACGGGTGGGAATACGCAGTATTTT
CASNPGTTGGNTQYF
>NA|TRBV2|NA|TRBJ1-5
TGTGCCAGCAGAGACACGTCCGGAGGTCAGCCCCAGCATTTT
CASRDTSGGQPQHF